The 21 T cell receptor beta chains below were found in one sample sequenced in a study of beta chain features in type 1 diabetes. Expressed TCRB transcripts were sequenced after all isolated RNA was converted to cDNA. The data were produced by immunoSEQ multiplex PCR, yet TCRdb's version contains in-frame clones alone and is incomplete. The sample carries 400,000 to 600,000 clones, over 25% recorded once. Sequencing was done on a sample of naive CD4+ T cells from blood. The receptors stem from a man aged 18 to 30 in good health.

This rearrangement joins TRBV7-2 to TRBJ2-3; 13 bases align to TRBD2. V shed 2 bases, J shed 3 bases, and the junction held 5 bases outside the gene matches. The CDR3 extends over 17 amino acids. The V gene's germline CDR1 is SGHTA and CDR2 FQGNSA. The CDR3 sequence: CASSLRTSGRNTDTQYF. In nucleotides, the CDR3 is TGTGCCAGCAGCTTACGGACTAGCGGGAGAAATACAGATACGCAGTATTTT.

This clone has only a few counts. J is TRBJ1-3 and V is TRBV28; a possible D gene is TRBD1 (5 bases). CDR3 size: 14 residues. CDR1 is MDHEN, CDR2 SYDVKM, per germline. Trimming shortened V by 5 bases and J by 0 bases, and 8 bases separated the two germline ends. The CDR3 DNA reads as TGTGCCAGCAGTCGGGACCTCTCTGGAAACACCATATATTTT. Residues: CASSRDLSGNTIYF.

This clone has only a few counts. V and J are TRBV30 and TRBJ1-4; TRBD1 might be the D (5 bases). Germline assignment: CDR1 GTSNPN and CDR2 SVGIG (reference sequence). The CDR3 loop spans 13 amino acids. Trimming removed 2 bases at V and 6 bases at J, with 10 bases between. Here the CDR3 reads CAWSRQGYEKLFF. CDR3 coding DNA: TGTGCCTGGAGTCGGCAGGGTTATGAAAAACTGTTTTTT.

This clone was counted between two and nine times. The genes are TRBV7-2 and TRBJ2-1, with TRBD2 identical over 8 bases. Trimming cost V 5 bases and J 13 bases; bases outside gene matches: 7. The CDR3 is made up of 12 amino acids. Germline CDR1 and CDR2: SGHTA and FQGNSA. The CDR3: CASSAAGGKQFF. The CDR3 DNA is TGTGCCAGCAGCGCCGCGGGAGGTAAACAGTTCTTC.

J is TRBJ2-5 and V is TRBV7-8; D unresolved. V lost 5 bases and J 1 base, leaving 17 bases between the germline ends. Germline CDR1 reads SGHVS; CDR2 reads FQNEAQ. This CDR3 is 16 amino acids long. CDR3 sequence reads: CASSPISPEPQETQYF. As DNA, the CDR3 is TGTGCCAGCAGCCCCATTTCGCCAGAGCCCCAAGAGACCCAGTACTTC.

This clone was seen more than once but under ten times. The gene calls are TRBV30 and TRBJ2-7; 7 bases map to TRBD2. Germline CDR1 GTSNPN, CDR2 SVGIG (reference sequence). The CDR3 is 14 residues long. J was trimmed by 2 bases and V by 1 base; bases with no gene match: 5. In DNA, the CDR3 is TGTGCCTGGAGTGGGGAGGGAGGGCCCTACGAGCAGTACTTC. Encoded protein: CAWSGEGGPYEQYF.

The rearrangement links TRBV7-6 to TRBJ2-6, with D possibly called TRBD1 or TRBD2 (5 bases each). This CDR3 has 16 residues. With 7 bases removed from V and 0 bases from J, the gap between germline ends came to 13 bases. Germline V gene lookup returns CDR1 SGHVS and CDR2 FNYEAQ. The CDR3 protein is CASNQGTTSGANVLTF. CDR3 sequence (DNA): TGTGCCAGCAACCAAGGGACGACCTCTGGGGCCAACGTCCTGACTTTC. The whole variable domain, remainder taken from reference TRBV7-6 and TRBJ2-6, is GAGVSQSPRYKVTKRGQDVALRCDPISGHVSLYWYRQALGQGPEFLTYFNYEAQQDKSGLPNDRFSAERPEGSISTLTIQRTEQRDSAMYRCASNQGTTSGANVLTFGAGSRLTVL.

This chain joins TRBV6-1 and TRBJ1-1; D remains unclear. Germline CDR1 is MNHNS and CDR2 is SASEGT. With 1 base removed from V and 8 bases from J, the gap between germline ends came to 11 bases. CDR3 length equals 13 residues. CDR3 bases: TGTGCCAGCAGTGAAGTCCCAGAGACAGAAGCTTTCTTT. It codes for CASSEVPETEAFF.

This clone turned up a few times. The rearrangement uses TRBV14 and TRBJ2-1; 7 bases map to TRBD1. Germline CDR1 reads SGHDN; CDR2 reads FVKESK. The CDR3 is 13 amino acids. Germline trimming cut 0 bases from V and 13 bases from J; bases unmatched to any gene: 6. In DNA, the CDR3 is TGTGCCAGCAGCCAAGAGTTTAGGACAGGTCAGTTCTTC. As protein: CASSQEFRTGQFF.

The sample holds a few counts of this clone. The chain uses TRBV7-9 and TRBJ1-5; possibly TRBD1 for D (5 bases). The CDR3 is 15 amino acids. CDR1 and CDR2 (germline): SEHNR, FQNEAQ (reference sequence). The germline V and J ends were trimmed by 5 bases and 3 bases, with 14 bases remaining between them. The CDR3 reads CASSPAARDNQPQHF. As DNA, the CDR3 is TGTGCCAGCAGCCCCGCCGCCAGGGACAATCAGCCCCAGCATTTT.

This clone was detected a few times. This chain joins TRBV4-2 and TRBJ1-5; D remains unclear. The germline CDR1 and CDR2 sequences are LGHNA and YNFKEQ. This CDR3 has 14 amino acids. V shed 0 bases and J shed 5 bases, with 8 bases lying between them. The chain's CDR3 is CASSQERVDQPQHF. CDR3 bases: TGTGCCAGCAGCCAAGAAAGGGTAGATCAGCCCCAGCATTTT.

J is TRBJ2-4 and V is TRBV29-1, with TRBD1 identical over 7 bases. CDR1 and CDR2 (germline): SQVTM, ANQGSEA. The CDR3 consists of 14 residues. The junction had 14 bases not matched to a gene; V was cut back by 6 bases and J by 9 bases. The CDR3 loop is CSVGTGAASSIQYF. Here the CDR3 DNA reads TGCAGCGTGGGTACAGGGGCCGCGTCATCCATTCAGTACTTC. The full variable domain, rest sourced from reference TRBV29-1 and TRBJ2-4, is SAVISQKPSRDICQRGTSLTIQCQVDSQVTMMFWYRQQPGQSLTLIATANQGSEATYESGFVIDKFPISRPNLTFSTLTVSNMSPEDSSIYLCSVGTGAASSIQYFGAGTRLSVL.

Comment on this clone: This sample also contains other DNA sequences that code for the same CDR3. The chain employs TRBV20-1 and TRBJ2-3; unclear D gene. This CDR3 region has 11 residues. Germline V CDR1 and CDR2: DFQATT, SNEGSKA (reference sequence). V lost 5 bases to trimming and J lost 2 bases, with 5 bases between them. CDR3 region: CSAGYTDTQYF. The CDR3 bases are TGCAGTGCTGGCTACACAGATACGCAGTATTTT.

This clone was seen more than once but under ten times. The genes are TRBV15 and TRBJ2-7; the match to TRBD2 covers 11 bases. Germline V CDR1 and CDR2: LNHNV, YYDKDF (reference sequence). The ends lost 0 bases at V and 6 bases at J; junction bases unmatched: 4. The CDR3 extends over 15 amino acids. CDR3 nucleotide sequence: TGTGCCACCAGCAGAGAAACTAGCGGGAGCGGCGAGCAGTACTTC. Its translation is CATSRETSGSGEQYF.

Notes on this clone: Other DNA sequences within the sample encode an identical CDR3. The chain uses TRBV30 and TRBJ2-1; the match to TRBD2 covers 12 bases. The CDR3 runs 16 residues. J gave up 7 bases and V 0 bases, and 7 bases lay outside the gene matches. CDR1 GTSNPN and CDR2 SVGIG come from the germline V gene (reference sequence). CDR3 sequence reads: CAWSVRLAGVGNEQFF. The CDR3 nucleotides read TGTGCCTGGAGTGTACGACTAGCGGGAGTTGGTAATGAGCAGTTCTTC.

This clone was counted between two and nine times. The chain joins TRBV7-2 to TRBJ2-5; D call uncertain. The germline V and J ends were trimmed by 1 base and 6 bases, with 18 bases remaining between them. This CDR3 comprises 16 residues. Germline lookup yields CDR1 SGHTA and CDR2 FQGNSA. The CDR3 reads CASSLDGVRESKTQYF. CDR3 bases: TGTGCCAGCAGCTTAGACGGCGTCAGAGAGTCCAAGACCCAGTACTTC.

This clone has just a few counts. The chain carries TRBV7-9 and TRBJ2-5; 10 bases are a match to TRBD2. The V gene end was trimmed by 3 bases and the J gene end by 7 bases; junction bases not matched to a gene: 8. Germline CDR1 reads SEHNR; CDR2 reads FQNEAQ (reference sequence). The CDR3 covers 15 residues. The CDR3 nucleotides are TGTGCCAGCAGCTTCCTAGCGGGAGCTTGGGCGACCCAGTACTTC. This encodes CASSFLAGAWATQYF.

There are a few counts of this clone. The chain recombines TRBV25-1 with TRBJ1-1; D gene ambiguous. The CDR3 extends over 16 amino acids. The germline CDR1 and CDR2 sequences are MGHDK and SYGVNS. The germline V and J ends were trimmed by 6 bases and 1 base, with 18 bases remaining between them. The chain's CDR3 is CASSVRGSKGNTEAFF. The CDR3, as DNA: TGTGCCAGCAGCGTACGCGGGTCAAAGGGGAACACTGAAGCTTTCTTT. Full variable domain (remainder filled in from reference TRBV25-1 and TRBJ1-1): EADIYQTPRYLVIGTGKKITLECSQTMGHDKMYWYQQDPGMELHLIHYSYGVNSTEKGDLSSESTVSRIRTEHFPLTLESARPSHTSQYLCASSVRGSKGNTEAFFGQGTRLTVV.

A few counts support this clone. Relative to the germline gene, one junction end is altered; a read error may explain this. The chain couples TRBV10-3 to TRBJ1-1; D is unresolved. The germline V gene encodes CDR1 ENHRY and CDR2 SYGVKD. This CDR3 spans 11 amino acids. CDR3: CAISETRKMLF. DNA for the CDR3: TGTGCCATCAGTGAAACACGGAAGATGCTCTTT.

The genes are TRBV15 and TRBJ2-3; 11 bases are a match to TRBD2. The CDR3 is made up of 16 amino acids. The germline gives CDR1 LNHNV, CDR2 YYDKDF (reference sequence). V dropped 4 bases and J dropped 0; count of bases not matched to a gene: 3. CDR3: CATSKGLAGSTDTQYF. In nucleotides, the CDR3 is TGTGCCACCAGCAAAGGACTAGCGGGTAGCACAGATACGCAGTATTTT.

The chain joins TRBV18 to TRBJ2-1; the match to TRBD2 covers 7 bases. V lost 5 bases, J lost 5 bases, and 9 bases stayed unmatched. Germline values: CDR1 KGHSH, CDR2 LQKENI. This CDR3 comprises 15 residues. CDR3 sequence: CASSDRTRSDNEQFF. CDR3 sequence (DNA): TGTGCCAGCTCAGACCGGACTAGAAGTGACAATGAGCAGTTCTTC.